This T cell receptor beta chain was found in a study of cytomegalovirus exposure and HLA in healthy donors. Concerning this clone itself: Antigen: not known.

Study-level points and caveats: Specificity for CMV antigens was confirmed in vitro for three of the CMV-associated chains. Highly shared variants forming one cluster were likely a sequencing artifact. Later findings reportedly placed an Asian-associated ancestry cluster below the roughly 660-donor mean for N-insertions. Follow-up analysis later connected one missense variant in DCLRE1C with trimming of TCR beta V- and J-genes.

The PCR made use of 60 Vbeta and 13 Jbeta primers. Libraries were prepared by immunoSEQ multiplex PCR; TCRdb keeps only in-frame clonotypes and omits some of them. The table records 250,000 to 350,000 clones, about four fifths of them present only once. Sequenced sample: PBMCs. This sequence originates from a girl aged 2 to 10 in good health and CMV-seronegative.

CDR3 region: CASTPGLAGYNEQFF. The CDR3 bases are TGTGCCAGCACCCCGGGACTAGCGGGATACAATGAGCAGTTCTTC. V and J are TRBV5-4 and TRBJ2-1, with 13 bases aligning to TRBD2. This CDR3 contains 15 residues. Germline V lookup: CDR1 SGHNT, CDR2 YYREEE (reference sequence). J gave up 4 bases and V 6 bases, and 4 bases lay outside the gene matches.